The 15 T cell receptor beta chains presented below share a single source sample, sequenced in a study of cytomegalovirus exposure and HLA in healthy donors. The PCR ran on 60 Vbeta and 13 Jbeta primers. Profiled with immunoSEQ multiplex PCR; TCRdb holds only in-frame clones, not every one. The sample lists about 190,000 clones; approximately 86% were seen once. The sequencing sample was made of PBMCs. Every receptor here comes from a boy aged 2 to 10 in good health and CMV-seronegative.

The chain combines TRBV5-1 with TRBJ1-2, with a possible D match to TRBD1 (5 bases). This CDR3 region has 14 residues. V was trimmed by 0 bases and J by 6 bases, leaving 12 bases between them. Looked up from germline, CDR1 is SGHRS and CDR2 is YFSETQ. Written as DNA, the CDR3 is TGCGCCAGCAGCTTGGTTGGAGGGGACGATGGCTACACCTTC. Translating gives CASSLVGGDDGYTF. Full variable domain (missing parts from reference TRBV5-1 and TRBJ1-2): KAGVTQTPRYLIKTRGQQVTLSCSPISGHRSVSWYQQTPGQGLQFLFEYFSETQRNKGNFPGRFSGRQFSNSRSEMNVSTLELGDSALYLCASSLVGGDDGYTFGSGTRLTVV.

This clone showed up just a few times. The chain has TRBV6-1 and TRBJ1-1, with a possible D match to TRBD1 (5 bases). Deletions cut 2 bases from V and 4 bases from J, with 14 bases between. This CDR3 has 15 residues. Germline CDR1 MNHNS, CDR2 SASEGT. As DNA, the CDR3 is TGTGCCAGCAGTGAAAAACTCAGGGTAAGCACTGAAGCTTTCTTT. Its protein product is CASSEKLRVSTEAFF.

The CDR3 loop is CASSSPGNSNQPQHF. The CDR3 DNA follows: TGTGCCAGCAGCTCCCCGGGAAATAGCAATCAGCCCCAGCATTTT. The V gene is TRBV7-7, the J gene TRBJ1-5; D is uncertain. V lost 4 bases and J lost 0, with 10 bases in between. The CDR3 sequence is 15 residues long. Germline V gene sequence: CDR1 SSHAT, CDR2 FNYEAQ (reference sequence).

There are a few counts of this clone. The gene calls are TRBV27 and TRBJ1-3; weak D call: TRBD1 (6 bases). The V end lost 4 bases, the J end lost 3 bases, and 10 bases lay between the germline ends. CDR3 size: 14 residues. Germline V gene lookup returns CDR1 MNHEY and CDR2 SMNVEV (reference sequence). CDR3 residues: CASSSGVGGNTIYF. CDR3 DNA: TGTGCCAGCAGTTCAGGGGTCGGTGGAAACACCATATATTTT.

Notes on this clone: The sample carries other DNA sequences with the same CDR3. The V and J genes are TRBV6-1 and TRBJ1-5; 7 nucleotides line up with TRBD1. This CDR3 region has 14 residues. The ends lost 6 bases at V and 1 base at J; junction bases unmatched: 3. Germline lookup yields CDR1 MNHNS and CDR2 SASEGT. This CDR3 is CASRRQGSNQPQHF. The CDR3 DNA is TGTGCCAGCAGAAGACAGGGAAGCAATCAGCCCCAGCATTTT.

The rearrangement uses TRBV28 and TRBJ1-4, with D perhaps TRBD1 (5 bases). The germline V gene encodes CDR1 MDHEN and CDR2 SYDVKM. The CDR3 consists of 17 residues. Trimming took 3 bases from V and 0 from J, leaving 14 bases between them. The CDR3 nucleotides read TGTGCCAGCAGTTTCCATGGGGCCAGCGCAACTAATGAAAAACTGTTTTTT. Its protein is CASSFHGASATNEKLFF.

This clone was picked up a small number of times. The V gene is TRBV4-1, the J gene TRBJ1-1; D unresolved. Germline CDR1 reads MGHRA; CDR2 reads YSYEKL. With 3 bases removed from V and 3 bases from J, the gap between germline ends came to 5 bases. The CDR3 covers 12 residues. Here the CDR3 reads CASSQSYTEAFF. The CDR3 coding sequence is TGCGCCAGCAGCCAGAGCTACACTGAAGCTTTCTTT.

V gene TRBV29-1 combines with J gene TRBJ2-7; 13 bases fit TRBD2. Trimming removed 7 bases from V and 4 bases from J; junction bases left unmatched: 7. The CDR3 covers 14 residues. The germline gives CDR1 SQVTM, CDR2 ANQGSEA. The CDR3 DNA sequence: TGCAGCGGACTAGCGGGAGGTTGGGGATACGAGCAGTACTTC. It specifies CSGLAGGWGYEQYF.

The V call is TRBV28, the J call TRBJ2-5, with D maybe TRBD2 (5 bases). The CDR3 totals 14 residues. Germline lookup yields CDR1 MDHEN and CDR2 SYDVKM. Trimming removed 3 bases at V and 9 bases at J, with 17 bases between. CDR3 sequence (DNA): TGTGCCAGCAGTTTGGGCGGGTCGGAGTTGGCCCAGTACTTC. This translates into CASSLGGSELAQYF. The entire variable domain, with the rest obtained from reference TRBV28 and TRBJ2-5, is as follows: DVKVTQSSRYLVKRTGEKVFLECVQDMDHENMFWYRQDPGLGLRLIYFSYDVKMKEKGDIPEGYSVSREKKERFSLILESASTNQTSMYLCASSLGGSELAQYFGPGTRLLVL.

This chain links TRBV7-9 with TRBJ1-2; no firm D call. CDR1 SEHNR and CDR2 FQNEAQ come from the germline V gene (reference sequence). This CDR3 comprises 13 residues. The V end lost 5 bases, the J end lost 5 bases, and 12 bases lay between the germline ends. CDR3 sequence reads: CASSETQVYGYTF. The CDR3 DNA reads as TGTGCCAGCAGCGAAACCCAGGTTTATGGCTACACCTTC.

This chain links TRBV6-1 with TRBJ1-1, with TRBD1 matching 11 bases. CDR1 and CDR2 (germline): MNHNS, SASEGT. The CDR3 runs to 13 residues. The ends lost 8 bases at V and 5 bases at J; junction bases unmatched: 4. CDR3 residues: CASEGQGATEAFF. CDR3 sequence (DNA): TGTGCCAGCGAAGGACAGGGGGCAACTGAAGCTTTCTTT.

The V gene is TRBV27, the J gene TRBJ2-3; 13 nucleotides line up with TRBD2. The J segment lost 6 bases and the V segment lost 5 bases, leaving 11 bases of the junction unmatched. The CDR3 runs 17 residues. Germline V gene sequence: CDR1 MNHEY, CDR2 SMNVEV (reference sequence). The CDR3 loop reads CASSATSGGPLGDTQYF. CDR3 in DNA: TGTGCCAGCAGTGCGACTAGCGGGGGGCCCTTGGGGGATACGCAGTATTTT.

The genes are TRBV28 and TRBJ2-4; possible D gene TRBD2, 7 bases. CDR1 is MDHEN, CDR2 SYDVKM, per germline. This CDR3 spans 19 amino acids. V lost 5 bases and J lost 2, with 25 bases in between. The CDR3 reads CASSLLWVRGQRPKNIQYF. The DNA of the CDR3 is TGTGCCAGCAGTCTTTTGTGGGTGCGGGGGCAGAGACCCAAAAACATTCAGTACTTC.

This clone appeared once. The gene calls are TRBV30 and TRBJ2-3; 9 bases match TRBD1. The CDR3 spans 15 residues. V dropped 1 base and J dropped 2; count of bases not matched to a gene: 4. Germline CDR1 and CDR2: GTSNPN and SVGIG (reference sequence). The CDR3 bases are TGTGCCTGGAGTGCGGGACAGGGTCTCACAGATACGCAGTATTTT. It translates to CAWSAGQGLTDTQYF.

This clone was observed a single time. The chain combines TRBV4-1 with TRBJ1-1; D call uncertain. Germline loops: CDR1 MGHRA, CDR2 YSYEKL. This CDR3 comprises 17 residues. V lost 1 base and J lost 4, with 19 bases in between. The chain's CDR3 is CASSQVESAAVGTEAFF. CDR3 sequence (DNA): TGCGCCAGCAGCCAAGTAGAATCGGCCGCGGTAGGCACTGAAGCTTTCTTT.